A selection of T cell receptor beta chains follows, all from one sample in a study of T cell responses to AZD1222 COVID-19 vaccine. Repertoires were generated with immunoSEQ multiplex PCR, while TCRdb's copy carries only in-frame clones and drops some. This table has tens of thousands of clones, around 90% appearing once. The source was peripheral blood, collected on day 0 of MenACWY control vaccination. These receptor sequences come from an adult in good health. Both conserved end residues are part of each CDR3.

CASSVGGGNQPQHF TRBJ1-5 TRBV5-1
CASSNGLAGRRELFF TRBJ2-2 TRBV5-8
CASTFVNTIYF TRBJ1-3 TRBV12-3/TRBV12-4
CASSEPRGASGANTQYF TRBJ2-3 TRBV28
CASSSPSGWNTEAFF TRBJ1-1 TRBV6-5
CASSFSGASNQPQHF TRBJ1-5 TRBV5-1
CASSRGSSGNTIYF TRBJ1-3 TRBV11-2
CASSLGQPYRGGYTF TRBJ1-2 TRBV11-2
CASSYGGIGKNTF TRBJ1-2 TRBV6-5
CASSDSGTGFYSPLHF TRBJ1-6 TRBV6-4
CASSSGPGNTEAFF TRBJ1-1 TRBV7-3
CASSYAPADTQYF TRBJ2-3 TRBV10-1
CASRMTGATEAFF TRBJ1-1 TRBV6-5
CASTNWGTYTDTQYF TRBJ2-3 TRBV5-6
CASSQPGTSSGGYTF TRBJ1-2 TRBV27
CSVDTLGAFF TRBJ1-1 TRBV29-1
CASADRRSEKLFF TRBJ1-4 TRBV2
CASSAGTGNGEQYF TRBJ2-7 TRBV7-9
CASSLERRTDTQYF TRBJ2-3 TRBV5-6
CASSPDAAHEQYF TRBJ2-7 TRBV5-1
CASSLEPDSYEQYF TRBJ2-7 TRBV11-2
CASTHPLASTGELFF TRBJ2-2 TRBV19
CASSWDRGNEKLFF TRBJ1-4 TRBV7-9
CASSGDLNIQYF TRBJ2-4 TRBV7-2
CASSRGDSYNSPLHF TRBJ1-6 TRBV11-2
CASSRSNTGELFF TRBJ2-2 TRBV11-3
CSVNTLSGNTIYF TRBJ1-3 TRBV29-1
CASSLGTGGRGGYTF TRBJ1-2 TRBV7-2
CATPPRGGRLADTQYF TRBJ2-3 TRBV2
CASSLSRDRVSDTQYF TRBJ2-3 TRBV5-5
CASMRQGVDEQYF TRBJ2-7 TRBV5-1
CASSQDSETQYF TRBJ2-5 TRBV14
CAGSQDKLPSYEQYF TRBJ2-7 TRBV4-3
CASSDRAPRYEQYF TRBJ2-7 TRBV2
CASNEGHYNTEAFF TRBJ1-1 TRBV6-5
CASSFQPAEAFF TRBJ1-1 TRBV6-5
CASSYSGSGDEQYF TRBJ2-7 TRBV6-5
CASSEAGTGTDTQYF TRBJ2-3 TRBV2
CASRPGGGGGEQYF TRBJ2-7 TRBV28
CASSPRPGINEKLFF TRBJ1-4 TRBV7-2
CASSTVTDNTYEQYF TRBJ2-7 TRBV6-2/TRBV6-3
CASSQKAGTGGGYSNQPQHF TRBJ1-5 TRBV3-1/TRBV3-2
CASSIQGDPYEQYF TRBJ2-7 TRBV19
CASSSGGGYTF TRBJ1-2 TRBV3-1/TRBV3-2
CATSDMGSGETQYF TRBJ2-5 TRBV24-1
CATSGRGSDYGYTF TRBJ1-2 TRBV24-1
CASRLTGPDNSPLHF TRBJ1-6 TRBV5-1
CASSEQGARDSPLHF TRBJ1-6 TRBV2
CASSLGPGANYGYTF TRBJ1-2 TRBV7-2
CASSPRGGDHEQFF TRBJ2-1 TRBV7-2
CAGIPGEVTEAFF TRBJ1-1 TRBV7-9
CASSGTIGGTEAFF TRBJ1-1 TRBV18
CASSQVVGNTGELFF TRBJ2-2 TRBV4-2
CASSPTAANYGYTF TRBJ1-2 TRBV19
CASSFSTGGNEKLFF TRBJ1-4 TRBV28
CASSQDLGTVPSYGYTF TRBJ1-2 TRBV3-1/TRBV3-2
CAISEAYAENTGELFF TRBJ2-2 TRBV10-3
CASDEGGPSYEQYF TRBJ2-7 TRBV28